The clone carrying this T cell receptor (beta chain) was recorded once. These data are taken from a study of blood T cell repertoires in COVID-19. Study as a whole: Acute and convalescent COVID-19 specimens originated in the United States, Italy and Spain. PBMCs, B-cell-depleted T cells, or T cells were the source of the cDNA or gDNA that made up the material.

This CDR3 spans 12 amino acids. V dropped 2 bases and J dropped 3 bases, with 5 bases sitting between them. Per the original methods: Amplification of reference gene primers provided the estimated nucleated cell counts. Assay: immunoSEQ multiplex PCR; the TCRdb copy retains only in-frame clones and omits some. V, J and clone size derive from that table, while D and trimming were established from the DNA sequence. The sample lists about 260,000 clones; about 86% were seen once. The sample comprised peripheral blood. The receptor's source is a man in his late teens or twenties with active or convalescent COVID-19. The rearrangement joins TRBV12-3 or TRBV12-4 to TRBJ2-7; D not certain. The CDR3 reads CASSLNFYEQYF. The DNA of the CDR3 is TGTGCCAGCAGTTTAAACTTCTACGAGCAGTACTTC.